This T cell receptor beta chain was documented in a study of OX40 agonist ivuxolimab in advanced cancers. Study summary: The dose-escalation cohort was about 86% male, with a mean age of around 60 years, ranging about 20 to 85.

TCRdb's table, derived via immunoSEQ multiplex PCR, lists solely in-frame clones and lacks some. The table records 77,000 or so clones, around 90% of them present only once. General study findings and limits: Relative to CD4+, CD8+ T cells held more expanded clones on average.

V lost 3 bases and J lost 0, with 12 bases in between. This CDR3 contains 15 residues. Germline V CDR1 and CDR2: MDHEN, SYDVKM. Concerning this clone itself: The target antigen is unknown.

The sample was CD4+ or CD8+ T cells sorted from blood, taken in a trial of the OX40 agonist ivuxolimab. The J gene is TRBJ2-7, the V gene TRBV28; D perhaps matches TRBD2 (6 bases). This receptor was obtained from an adult with an advanced solid tumor such as melanoma, head and neck, liver or kidney cancer. CDR3 nucleotides: TGTGCCAGCAGTTTTAGTTCCGGGAGCTCCTACGAGCAGTACTTC. This codes for CASSFSSGSSYEQYF.